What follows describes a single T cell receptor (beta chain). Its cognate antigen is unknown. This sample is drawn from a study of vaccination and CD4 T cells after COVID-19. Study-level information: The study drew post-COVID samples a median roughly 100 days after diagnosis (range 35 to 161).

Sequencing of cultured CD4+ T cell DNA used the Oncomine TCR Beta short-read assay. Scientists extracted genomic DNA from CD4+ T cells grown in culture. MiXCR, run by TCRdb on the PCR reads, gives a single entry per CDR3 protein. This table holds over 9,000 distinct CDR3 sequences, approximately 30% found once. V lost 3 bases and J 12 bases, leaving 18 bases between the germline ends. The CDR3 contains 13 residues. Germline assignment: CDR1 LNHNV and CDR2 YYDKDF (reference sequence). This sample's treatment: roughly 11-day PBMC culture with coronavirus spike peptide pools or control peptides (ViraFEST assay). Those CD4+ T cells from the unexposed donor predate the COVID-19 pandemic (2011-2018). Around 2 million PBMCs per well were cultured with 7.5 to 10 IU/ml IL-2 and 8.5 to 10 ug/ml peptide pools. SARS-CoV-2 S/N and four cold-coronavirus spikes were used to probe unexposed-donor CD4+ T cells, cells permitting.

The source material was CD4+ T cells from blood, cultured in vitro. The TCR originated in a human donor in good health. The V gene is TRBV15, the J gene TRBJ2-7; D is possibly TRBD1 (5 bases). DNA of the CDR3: TGTGCCACCAGCAGCTTGGACAAATCCCACCCGTACTTC. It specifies CATSSLDKSHPYF.